This T cell receptor beta chain came from a study of CD8+CD57+ T cells in acquired aplastic anemia. Overall study: CD4+ reads averaged around 10 million in healthy donors.

TCR beta VDJ combinations and CDR3 sequences were profiled from genomic DNA. TCRdb reprocessed the reads with MiXCR, giving one entry per CDR3 protein. The table records 90,000 to 120,000 distinct CDR3 sequences, 50% to 65% of them present only once. Study results and caveats: Sharing between patients and controls was observed for 25 to 30 CD8+ CDR3 sequences.

This clonotype was observed a few times. What it binds is not known. Germline V lookup: CDR1 MGHDK, CDR2 SYGVNS. V was shortened by 4 bases and J by 7 bases, with 10 bases between the two germline ends. The CDR3 extends over 12 amino acids. V gene TRBV25-1 combines with J gene TRBJ1-2; weak D call: TRBD1 (6 bases). The TCR sequence derives from a human donor in good health, serving as a control. The sample taken for sequencing was sorted CD4+, CD8+, or CD8+CD57+ T cells (not recorded which) from PBMCs. The CDR3 nucleotides read TGTGCCAGCAGTGGTGGGGGCGGTGGCTACACCTTC. Protein sequence: CASSGGGGGYTF.